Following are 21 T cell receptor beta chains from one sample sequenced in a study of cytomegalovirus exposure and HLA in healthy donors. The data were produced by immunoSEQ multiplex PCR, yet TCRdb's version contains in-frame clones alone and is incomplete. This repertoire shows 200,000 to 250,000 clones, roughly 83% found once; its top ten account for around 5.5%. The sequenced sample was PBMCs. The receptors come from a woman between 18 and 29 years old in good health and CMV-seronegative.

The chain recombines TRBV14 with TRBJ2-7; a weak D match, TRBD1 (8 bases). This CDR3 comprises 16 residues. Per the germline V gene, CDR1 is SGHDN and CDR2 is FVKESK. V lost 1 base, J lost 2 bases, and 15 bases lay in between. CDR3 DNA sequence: TGTGCCAGCAGCCAAGTTGGAACAGGGGGGGCCTACGAGCAGTACTTC. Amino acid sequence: CASSQVGTGGAYEQYF.

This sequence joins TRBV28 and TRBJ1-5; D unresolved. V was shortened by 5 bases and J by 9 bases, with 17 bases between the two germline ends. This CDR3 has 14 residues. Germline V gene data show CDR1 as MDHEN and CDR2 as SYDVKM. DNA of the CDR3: TGTGCCAGCAGTCCTGACGGACCTTTTCGGCCCCAGCATTTT. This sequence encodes CASSPDGPFRPQHF.

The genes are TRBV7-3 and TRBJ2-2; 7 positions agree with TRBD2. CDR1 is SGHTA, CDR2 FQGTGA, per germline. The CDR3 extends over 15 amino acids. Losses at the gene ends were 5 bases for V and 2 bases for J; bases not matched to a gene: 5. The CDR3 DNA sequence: TGTGCCAGCAGCAGGGCTAGCGGAAACACCGGGGAGCTGTTTTTT. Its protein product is CASSRASGNTGELFF.

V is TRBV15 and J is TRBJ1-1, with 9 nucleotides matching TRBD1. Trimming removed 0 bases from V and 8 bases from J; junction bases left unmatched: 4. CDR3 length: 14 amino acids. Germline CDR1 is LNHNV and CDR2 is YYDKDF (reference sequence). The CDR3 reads CATSRDPTGGEAFF. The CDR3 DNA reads TGTGCCACCAGCAGAGATCCCACAGGGGGCGAAGCTTTCTTT.

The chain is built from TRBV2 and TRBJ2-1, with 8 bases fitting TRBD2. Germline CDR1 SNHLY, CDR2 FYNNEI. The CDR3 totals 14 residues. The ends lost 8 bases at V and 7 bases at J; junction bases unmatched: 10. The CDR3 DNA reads TGTGCCAGCTGGATCGGGGGGGCCGGAAATGAGCAGTTCTTC. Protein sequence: CASWIGGAGNEQFF.

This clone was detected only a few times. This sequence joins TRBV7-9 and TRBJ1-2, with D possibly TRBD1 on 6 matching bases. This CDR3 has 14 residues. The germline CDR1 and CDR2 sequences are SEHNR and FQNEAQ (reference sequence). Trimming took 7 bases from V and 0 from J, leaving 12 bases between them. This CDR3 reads CASTEWTANYGYTF. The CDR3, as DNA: TGTGCCAGCACCGAATGGACAGCTAACTATGGCTACACCTTC. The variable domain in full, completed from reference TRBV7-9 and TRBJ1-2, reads DTGVSQNPRHKITKRGQNVTFRCDPISEHNRLYWYRQTLGQGPEFLTYFQNEAQLEKSRLLSDRFSAERPKGSFSTLEIQRTEQGDSAMYLCASTEWTANYGYTFGSGTRLTVV.

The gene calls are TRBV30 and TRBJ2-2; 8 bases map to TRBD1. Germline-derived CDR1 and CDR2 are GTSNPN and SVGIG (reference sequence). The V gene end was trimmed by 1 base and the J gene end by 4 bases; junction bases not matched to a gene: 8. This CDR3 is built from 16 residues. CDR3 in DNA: TGTGCCTGGAGTGCTGGGGGACAGGCAGGCACCGGGGAGCTGTTTTTT. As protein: CAWSAGGQAGTGELFF.

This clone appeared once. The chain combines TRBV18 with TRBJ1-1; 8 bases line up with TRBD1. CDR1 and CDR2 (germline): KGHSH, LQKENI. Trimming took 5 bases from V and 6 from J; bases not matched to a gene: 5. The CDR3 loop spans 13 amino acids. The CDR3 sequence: CASSTTGDAEAFF. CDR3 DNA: TGTGCCAGCTCAACGACAGGGGATGCTGAAGCTTTCTTT.

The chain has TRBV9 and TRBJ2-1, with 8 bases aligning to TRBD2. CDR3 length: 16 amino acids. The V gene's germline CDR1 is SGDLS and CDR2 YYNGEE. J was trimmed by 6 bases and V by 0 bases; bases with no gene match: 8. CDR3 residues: CASSVAGRVVVNEQFF. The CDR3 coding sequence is TGTGCCAGCAGCGTAGCCGGGAGGGTCGTTGTCAATGAGCAGTTCTTC.

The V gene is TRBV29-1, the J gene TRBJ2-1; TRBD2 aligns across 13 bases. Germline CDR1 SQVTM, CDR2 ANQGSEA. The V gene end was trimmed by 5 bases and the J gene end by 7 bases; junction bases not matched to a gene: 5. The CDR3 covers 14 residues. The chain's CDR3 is CSVITSGRGNEQFF. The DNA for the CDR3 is TGCAGCGTTATTACTAGCGGGAGGGGTAATGAGCAGTTCTTC.

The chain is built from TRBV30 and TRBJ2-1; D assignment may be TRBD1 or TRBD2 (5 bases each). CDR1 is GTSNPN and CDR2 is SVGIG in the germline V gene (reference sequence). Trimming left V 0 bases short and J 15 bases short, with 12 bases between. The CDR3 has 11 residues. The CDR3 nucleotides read TGTGCCTGGAGTGTCCGGGACGCGGGGTTCTTC. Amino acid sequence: CAWSVRDAGFF. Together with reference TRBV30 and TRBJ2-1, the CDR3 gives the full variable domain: SQTIHQWPATLVQPVGSPLSLECTVEGTSNPNLYWYRQAAGRGLQLLFYSVGIGQISSEVPQNLSASRPQDRQFILSSKKLLLSDSGFYLCAWSVRDAGFFGPGTRLTVL.

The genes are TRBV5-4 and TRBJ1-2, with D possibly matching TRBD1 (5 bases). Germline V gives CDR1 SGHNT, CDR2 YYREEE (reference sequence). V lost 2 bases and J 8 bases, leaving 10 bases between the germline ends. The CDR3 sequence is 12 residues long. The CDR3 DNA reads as TGTGCCAGCAGCTTACGGGGACGGGGCTACACCTTC. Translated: CASSLRGRGYTF.

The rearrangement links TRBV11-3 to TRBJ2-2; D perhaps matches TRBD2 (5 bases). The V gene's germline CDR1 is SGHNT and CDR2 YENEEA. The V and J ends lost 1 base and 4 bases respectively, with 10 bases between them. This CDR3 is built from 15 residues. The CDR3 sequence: CASSLVAAGTGELFF. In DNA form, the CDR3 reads TGTGCCAGCAGCTTAGTCGCTGCGGGCACCGGGGAGCTGTTTTTT.

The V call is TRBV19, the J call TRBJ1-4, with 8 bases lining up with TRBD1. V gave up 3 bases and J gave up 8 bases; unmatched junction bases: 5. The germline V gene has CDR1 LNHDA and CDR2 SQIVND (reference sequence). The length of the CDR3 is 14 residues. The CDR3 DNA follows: TGTGCCAGTAGTATTCAGGGGGCTTGGGAAAAACTGTTTTTT. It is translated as CASSIQGAWEKLFF.

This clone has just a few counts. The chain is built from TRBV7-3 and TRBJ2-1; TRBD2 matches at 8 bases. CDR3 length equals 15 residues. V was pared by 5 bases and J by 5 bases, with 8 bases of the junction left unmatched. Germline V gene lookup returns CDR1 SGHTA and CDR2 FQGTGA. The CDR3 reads CASSASGGSNNEQFF. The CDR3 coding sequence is TGTGCCAGCAGCGCGAGCGGGGGATCAAACAATGAGCAGTTCTTC.

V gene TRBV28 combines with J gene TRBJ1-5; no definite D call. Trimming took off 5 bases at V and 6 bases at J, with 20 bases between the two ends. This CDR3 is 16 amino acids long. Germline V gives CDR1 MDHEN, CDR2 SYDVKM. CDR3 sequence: CASSEIRGLRGQPQHF. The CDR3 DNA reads TGTGCCAGCAGTGAAATTCGCGGGCTTCGGGGTCAGCCCCAGCATTTT.

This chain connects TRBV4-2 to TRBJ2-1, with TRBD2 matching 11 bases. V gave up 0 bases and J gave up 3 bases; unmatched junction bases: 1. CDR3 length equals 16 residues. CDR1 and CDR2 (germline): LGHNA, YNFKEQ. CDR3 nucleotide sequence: TGTGCCAGCAGCCAAGAGGGGACTAGCGGCTACAATGAGCAGTTCTTC. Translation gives CASSQEGTSGYNEQFF.

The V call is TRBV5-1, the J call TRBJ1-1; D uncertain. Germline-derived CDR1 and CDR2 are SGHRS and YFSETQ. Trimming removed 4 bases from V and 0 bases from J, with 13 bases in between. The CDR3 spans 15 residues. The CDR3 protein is CASSGRNRLNTEAFF. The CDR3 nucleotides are TGCGCCAGCAGCGGTCGTAACCGACTGAACACTGAAGCTTTCTTT.

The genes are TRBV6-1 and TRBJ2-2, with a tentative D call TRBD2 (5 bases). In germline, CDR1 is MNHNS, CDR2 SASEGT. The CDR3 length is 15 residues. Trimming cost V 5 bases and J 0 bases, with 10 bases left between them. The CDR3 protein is CASSKGLANTGELFF. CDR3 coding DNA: TGTGCCAGCAGTAAAGGACTGGCGAACACCGGGGAGCTGTTTTTT.

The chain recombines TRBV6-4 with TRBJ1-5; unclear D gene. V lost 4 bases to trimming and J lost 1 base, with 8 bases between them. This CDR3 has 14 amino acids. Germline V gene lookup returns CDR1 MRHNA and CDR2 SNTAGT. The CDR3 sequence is CASSVEPSNQPQHF. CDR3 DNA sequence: TGTGCCAGCAGTGTGGAACCAAGCAATCAGCCCCAGCATTTT.

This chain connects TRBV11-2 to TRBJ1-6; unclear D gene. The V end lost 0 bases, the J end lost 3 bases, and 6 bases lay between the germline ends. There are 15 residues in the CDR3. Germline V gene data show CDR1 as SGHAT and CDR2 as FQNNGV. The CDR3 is CASSLDGNYNSPLHF. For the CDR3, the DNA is TGTGCCAGCAGCTTAGACGGGAACTATAATTCACCCCTCCACTTT.